Listed here are 9 T cell receptor beta chains from one sample, sequenced in a study of identical twins. TCRdb ran MiXCR on the 5' RACE reads and lists one entry per CDR3 protein. The sample lists a few hundred thousand distinct CDR3 sequences, approximately 24% seen once, with 2.9% in the top ten. Another study also made use of these data, one on T cells expressing NK-cell markers.

The sequencing input was CD4+ T cells sorted from blood. These receptors were taken from a woman younger than 35 in good health.

The table lists this clonotype with many counts. This chain uses TRBV7-2 with TRBJ2-3; D call uncertain. Per the germline V gene, CDR1 is SGHTA and CDR2 is FQGNSA. The V gene lost 5 bases and the J gene lost 6 bases, with 9 bases spanning the gap. The CDR3 runs to 12 residues. CDR3 coding DNA: TGTGCCAGCAGCCTGAGGTGGGATACGCAGTATTTT. As protein: CASSLRWDTQYF. The entire variable domain, with the rest obtained from reference TRBV7-2 and TRBJ2-3, is as follows: GAGVSQSPSNKVTEKGKDVELRCDPISGHTALYWYRQSLGQGLEFLIYFQGNSAPDKSGLPSDRFSAERTGGSVSTLTIQRTQQEDSAVYLCASSLRWDTQYFGPGTRLTVL.

CDR3 region: CASSRAIDTDTQYF. CDR3 sequence (DNA): TGTGCCAGCTCCCGGGCCATCGACACAGATACGCAGTATTTT. V is TRBV18 and J is TRBJ2-3; D call uncertain. V lost 6 bases and J lost 2, with 12 bases in between. The length of the CDR3 is 14 residues. Germline assignment: CDR1 KGHSH and CDR2 LQKENI.

This chain links TRBV7-3 with TRBJ1-1; TRBD1 matches 9 bases. Trimming at V came to 4 bases and at J to 5 bases, leaving 8 bases not matched to a gene. CDR1 and CDR2 from the germline V gene are SGHTA and FQGTGA. This CDR3 spans 15 amino acids. CDR3: CASSYQTGGGTEAFF. DNA for the CDR3: TGTGCCAGCAGCTACCAGACAGGGGGGGGAACTGAAGCTTTCTTT.

This chain links TRBV3-1 with TRBJ2-7, with no clear D. This CDR3 is 14 amino acids long. The V end lost 3 bases, the J end lost 4 bases, and 13 bases lay between the germline ends. Germline V gene sequence: CDR1 LGHDT, CDR2 YNNKEL (reference sequence). The CDR3: CASSQLGSVYEQYF. CDR3 DNA sequence: TGTGCCAGCAGCCAGCTTGGTTCGGTTTACGAGCAGTACTTC.

The V gene is TRBV20-1, the J gene TRBJ2-7; D ambiguous. From germline, CDR1 is DFQATT and CDR2 SNEGSKA (reference sequence). V dropped 1 base and J dropped 3 bases, with 16 bases sitting between them. The CDR3 spans 15 residues. Written as DNA, the CDR3 is TGCAGTGCTAGAGCTTTTTTTGGTCGAGACTACGAGCAGTACTTC. It specifies CSARAFFGRDYEQYF.

The genes are TRBV6-6 and TRBJ2-5; D remains ambiguous. The CDR3 totals 12 residues. Trimming took 4 bases from V and 7 from J, leaving 10 bases between them. CDR1 is MNHNY, CDR2 SVGAGI, per germline (reference sequence). DNA for the CDR3: TGTGCCAGCAGTTGGAAGGTGGGGACCCAGTACTTC. It is translated as CASSWKVGTQYF.

The chain couples TRBV27 to TRBJ2-7, with TRBD2 as a possible D gene (6 bases). The CDR3 sequence is 17 residues long. V was shortened by 5 bases and J by 6 bases, with 26 bases between the two germline ends. CDR1 is MNHEY, CDR2 SMNVEV, per germline (reference sequence). The CDR3 DNA reads as TGTGCCAGCAGTGGGGACGGGGGACGGACCGCTAGTACCGAGCAGTACTTC. This encodes CASSGDGGRTASTEQYF.

V gene TRBV29-1 combines with J gene TRBJ2-1, with 15 positions matching TRBD2. The J segment lost 2 bases and the V segment lost 4 bases, leaving 3 bases of the junction unmatched. This CDR3 is built from 16 residues. The germline V gene encodes CDR1 SQVTM and CDR2 ANQGSEA. The CDR3 sequence: CSVGTSGRGTYNEQFF. The CDR3 DNA reads as TGCAGCGTTGGGACTAGCGGGAGGGGGACCTACAATGAGCAGTTCTTC.

The genes are TRBV20-1 and TRBJ2-7, with D tentatively TRBD2 (7 bases). From germline, CDR1 is DFQATT and CDR2 SNEGSKA (reference sequence). V lost 6 bases and J 6 bases, leaving 18 bases between the germline ends. CDR3 length: 13 amino acids. The CDR3 is CSARSGGQREQYF. CDR3 nucleotides: TGCAGTGCGAGATCCGGGGGGCAACGCGAGCAGTACTTC.